The rows below give T cell receptor beta chains drawn from one sample of a study of cytomegalovirus exposure and HLA in healthy donors. The data were produced by immunoSEQ multiplex PCR, yet TCRdb's version contains in-frame clones alone and is incomplete. The table lists 150,000 to 200,000 clones, around 80% of them singletons. The source material was PBMCs. The receptors shown here come from a male donor in good health and CMV-seropositive. The CDR3 runs from the conserved cysteine through the conserved F or W. The order of the fields is V gene, CDR3 protein.

>TRBV9
CASSVSGTNTGELFF
>TRBV6-5
CASSYSSLAADTQYF
>TRBV2
CASSEGRGRAGNEQFF
>TRBV6-1
CASSEVRRGVEQYF
>TRBV6-5
CASSYTGQLNTEAFF
>TRBV2
CASSGGQGATDTQYF
>TRBV5-1
CASSITATPGTDTQYF
>TRBV27
CAVGLITDTQYF
>TRBV10-3
CAIGSSGETQYF
>TRBV6-1
CASSDLGVNQPQHF
>TRBV12-5
CASGPVGRGSSYEQYF
>TRBV28
CASSSYKGTAPTNEKLFF
>TRBV7-3
CASSLAGPNTGELFF
>TRBV7-2
CASSLSDRARADTQYF
>TRBV10-3
CATRSVPSNIQYF
>TRBV13
CASSGRGPEQFF
>TRBV14
CASSHMGTLDSYNEQFF
>TRBV29-1
CSVHRLAGSTDTQYF
>TRBV27
CASSLKGTSGRDEQFF
>TRBV6-5
CARAGLINEKLFF
>TRBV5-5
CASRIKADRDSYEQYF
>TRBV6-5
CASRSGSSYEQYF
>TRBV5-4
CASSLAWVRLSTDTQYF
>TRBV11-3
CASSPGRGNTGELFF
>TRBV11-2
CASSLDRHSYGYTF
>TRBV2
CASRPQQGMVGSEQFF
>TRBV7-9
CASSLGTGGRANVLTF
>TRBV7-8
CASTNGGVAYEQYF
>TRBV28
CASSLNNDREASPLHF
>TRBV30
CAWGPRGGTGQRGEQFF
>TRBV7-9
CASSRFENGQETQYF
>TRBV7-2
CASSLGLVYSYEQYF
>TRBV30
CAWKKTGNYGYTF
>TRBV11-3
CASSLGTTGMSEKLFF
>TRBV30
CACGNAGRQETQYF
>TRBV25-1
CASSEFDQGLTEAFF
>TRBV29-1
CSALTGGYSYTF
>TRBV10-3
CAISELAAVTDTQYF
>TRBV7-9
CASSFVAGARDTQYF
>TRBV5-8
CASSLYSGRAGEQFF
>TRBV18
CASSPGGDRDNEQFF
>TRBV5-4
CASSPPGQGGAGTGELFF
>TRBV19
CASSPRGRGTGGETQYF
>TRBV5-1
CASSSLTGGANVLTF
>TRBV2
CASNLRSGYEQYF
>TRBV6-1
CASSGYISYEQYF
>TRBV15
CATSRGGIAGGLEQYF
>TRBV6-6
CASSLGGDYEQYF
>TRBV5-1
CASSRAGTDDGYTF
>TRBV25-1
CASSEYGTGQYF
>TRBV19
CASRPGTDTQYF
>TRBV6-4
CASRGTGANTEAFF
>TRBV11-3
CASSLIPEGGEQFF
>TRBV10-3
CAISPRRYEQYF
>TRBV6-6
CASSYSTSGSTGELFF